This record concerns one TCR beta chain sequence. Using immunoSEQ multiplex PCR, the repertoire was profiled, and TCRdb retains in-frame clones only, with some absent. The table records 81,000 or so clones, approximately 90% of them present only once. Blood sampling was done at baseline, cycle 4 day 1, and cycle 7 day 1. With 0 bases clipped from V and 7 bases from J, the junction kept 4 bases outside the gene matches. This CDR3 is built from 15 residues. CDR1 is SGHKS, CDR2 YYEKEE, per germline (reference sequence). The sample is drawn from a study of OX40 agonist ivuxolimab in advanced cancers. About the study: Among those enrolled, mean age was about 58 years (range roughly 20 to 79) and approximately 80% were male.

The receptor comes from an adult with an advanced solid tumor such as melanoma, head and neck, liver or kidney cancer. The chain recombines TRBV5-5 with TRBJ1-5; TRBD1 agrees at 10 bases. The sample was CD4+ or CD8+ T cells sorted from blood, taken in a trial of the OX40 agonist ivuxolimab. Written as DNA, the CDR3 is TGTGCCAGCAGCTTGGCCGGACAGGGGGTGCAGCCCCAGCATTTT. This gives the protein CASSLAGQGVQPQHF. Combining the CDR3 with reference TRBV5-5 and TRBJ1-5 gives the whole variable domain DAGVTQSPTHLIKTRGQQVTLRCSPISGHKSVSWYQQVLGQGPQFIFQYYEKEERGRGNFPDRFSARQFPNYSSELNVNALLLGDSALYLCASSLAGQGVQPQHFGDGTRLSIL.